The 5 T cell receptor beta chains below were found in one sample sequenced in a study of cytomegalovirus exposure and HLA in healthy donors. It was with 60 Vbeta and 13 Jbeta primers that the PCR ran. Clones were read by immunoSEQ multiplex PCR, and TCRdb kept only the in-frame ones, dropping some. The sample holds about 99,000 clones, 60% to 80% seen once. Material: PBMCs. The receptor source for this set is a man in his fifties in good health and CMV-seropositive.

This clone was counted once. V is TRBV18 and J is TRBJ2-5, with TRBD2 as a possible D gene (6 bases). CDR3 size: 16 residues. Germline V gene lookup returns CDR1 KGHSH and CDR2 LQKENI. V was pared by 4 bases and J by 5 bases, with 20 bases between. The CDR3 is CASSRSSGSTGETQYF. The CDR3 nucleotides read TGTGCCAGCTCACGGAGTAGCGGCTCTACGGGGGAGACCCAGTACTTC. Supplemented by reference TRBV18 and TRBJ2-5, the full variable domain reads NAGVMQNPRHLVRRRGQEARLRCSPMKGHSHVYWYRQLPEEGLKFMVYLQKENIIDESGMPKERFSAEFPKEGPSILRIQQVVRGDSAAYFCASSRSSGSTGETQYFGPGTRLLVL.

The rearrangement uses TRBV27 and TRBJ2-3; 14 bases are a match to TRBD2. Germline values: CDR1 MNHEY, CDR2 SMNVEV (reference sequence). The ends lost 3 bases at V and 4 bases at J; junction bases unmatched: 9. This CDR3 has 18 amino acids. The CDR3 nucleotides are TGTGCCAGCAGTTTCCAGACTAGCGGGAGGGCCGGGGCAGATACGCAGTATTTT. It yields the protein CASSFQTSGRAGADTQYF.

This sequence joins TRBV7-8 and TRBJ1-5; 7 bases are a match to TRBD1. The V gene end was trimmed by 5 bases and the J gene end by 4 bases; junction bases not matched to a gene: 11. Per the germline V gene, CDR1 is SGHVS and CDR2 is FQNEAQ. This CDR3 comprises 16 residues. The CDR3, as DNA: TGTGCCAGCAGCCCTTTCGACAGGGTCACGAATCAGCCCCAGCATTTT. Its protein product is CASSPFDRVTNQPQHF.

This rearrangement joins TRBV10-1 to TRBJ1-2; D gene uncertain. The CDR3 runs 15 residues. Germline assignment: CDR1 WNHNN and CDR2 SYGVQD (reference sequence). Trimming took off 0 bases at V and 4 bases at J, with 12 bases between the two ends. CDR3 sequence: CASSESARLGYGYTF. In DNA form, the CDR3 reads TGCGCCAGCAGTGAGTCCGCGAGGTTGGGCTATGGCTACACCTTC.

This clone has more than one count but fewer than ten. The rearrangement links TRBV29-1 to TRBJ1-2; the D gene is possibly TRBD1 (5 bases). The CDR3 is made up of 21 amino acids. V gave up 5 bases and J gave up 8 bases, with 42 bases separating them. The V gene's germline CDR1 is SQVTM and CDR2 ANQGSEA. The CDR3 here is CSVQSPPLSRQSKHDYDGYTF. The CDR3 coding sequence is TGCAGCGTTCAGAGCCCACCCTTATCTAGACAGAGCAAACACGATTACGACGGCTACACCTTC.